Listed below are T cell receptor beta chains from one sample, sequenced in a study of cytomegalovirus exposure and HLA in healthy donors. Assay used: immunoSEQ multiplex PCR; TCRdb lists only in-frame clones, some missing. The table has approximately 32,000 clones, approximately 76% seen once. Source material: PBMCs. The receptors here all came from a woman between 25 and 40 years old in good health and CMV-seropositive. Each CDR3 is given with its conserved first and last residue. The order of the fields is J gene, D gene, clone size, V gene, CDR3 protein, CDR3 DNA. The D gene is left open where the match is weak. Size values are once, few and many counts, or a class for expanded clones, and some rows have none.

TRBJ2-7	-	-	TRBV7-8	CASSLTTASYEQYF	TGTGCCAGCAGCCTGACTACCGCCTCCTACGAGCAGTACTTC
TRBJ1-3	TRBD1	-	TRBV18	CASSVGTDGNTIYF	TGTGCCAGCTCAGTCGGGACAGACGGAAACACCATATATTTT
TRBJ1-2	TRBD1	-	TRBV14	CASSRQGQAHGYTF	TGTGCCAGCAGCCGACAGGGACAGGCACATGGCTACACCTTC
TRBJ2-1	-	-	TRBV7-8	CASSRTELNNEQFF	TGTGCCAGCAGCCGTACCGAACTAAACAATGAGCAGTTCTTC
TRBJ2-3	-	-	TRBV6-1	CASVPLGLSDTQYF	TGTGCCAGCGTCCCCTTGGGCCTGTCAGATACGCAGTATTTT
TRBJ2-1	-	-	TRBV28	CASSTGQNEQFF	TGTGCCAGCAGCACGGGACAAAATGAGCAGTTCTTC
TRBJ2-7	-	-	TRBV6-5	CASSYSIPDRRYEQYF	TGTGCCAGCAGTTACTCGATACCCGACAGGCGTTACGAGCAGTACTTC
TRBJ2-5	TRBD1	-	TRBV2	CASLSGTVSQETQYF	TGTGCCAGCCTTTCCGGGACAGTTAGCCAAGAGACCCAGTACTTC
TRBJ1-5	-	once	TRBV11-2	CASSLIRDQPQHF	TGTGCCAGCAGCCTTATACGGGATCAGCCCCAGCATTTT
TRBJ2-5	-	-	TRBV27	CASSLSEVAQETQYF	TGTGCCAGCAGTTTATCTGAGGTCGCCCAAGAGACCCAGTACTTC
TRBJ1-1	-	-	TRBV5-6	CASSPWAGKTEAFF	TGTGCCAGCAGCCCATGGGCAGGGAAGACTGAAGCTTTCTTT
TRBJ2-7	TRBD2	-	TRBV29-1	CSVGRGGILEEQYF	TGCAGCGTCGGACGGGGGGGCATTTTAGAGGAGCAGTACTTC
TRBJ1-6	TRBD1	-	TRBV29-1	CSVWGQGVNSPLHF	TGCAGCGTTTGGGGACAGGGGGTTAATTCACCCCTCCACTTT
TRBJ2-1	TRBD2	-	TRBV14	CPSSPGRLAGGEQFF	TGTCCCAGCAGCCCCGGTCGGCTAGCGGGGGGTGAGCAGTTCTTC
TRBJ1-6	-	-	TRBV27	CASSLSALRTQGPLHF	TGTGCCAGCAGTTTATCGGCATTAAGGACCCAGGGCCCCCTCCACTTT
TRBJ2-1	-	once	TRBV12-1	CASSFILAESSYNEQFF	TGTGCCAGCAGCTTTATCCTAGCGGAGAGCTCCTACAATGAGCAGTTCTTC
TRBJ2-1	TRBD2	few	TRBV10-2	CASSESRIWTSGREQFF	TGCGCCAGCAGTGAGTCCCGGATTTGGACTAGCGGGAGAGAGCAGTTCTTC
TRBJ1-1	-	-	TRBV4-1	CASSLQGNTEAFF	TGCGCCAGCAGCCTTCAGGGGAACACTGAAGCTTTCTTT